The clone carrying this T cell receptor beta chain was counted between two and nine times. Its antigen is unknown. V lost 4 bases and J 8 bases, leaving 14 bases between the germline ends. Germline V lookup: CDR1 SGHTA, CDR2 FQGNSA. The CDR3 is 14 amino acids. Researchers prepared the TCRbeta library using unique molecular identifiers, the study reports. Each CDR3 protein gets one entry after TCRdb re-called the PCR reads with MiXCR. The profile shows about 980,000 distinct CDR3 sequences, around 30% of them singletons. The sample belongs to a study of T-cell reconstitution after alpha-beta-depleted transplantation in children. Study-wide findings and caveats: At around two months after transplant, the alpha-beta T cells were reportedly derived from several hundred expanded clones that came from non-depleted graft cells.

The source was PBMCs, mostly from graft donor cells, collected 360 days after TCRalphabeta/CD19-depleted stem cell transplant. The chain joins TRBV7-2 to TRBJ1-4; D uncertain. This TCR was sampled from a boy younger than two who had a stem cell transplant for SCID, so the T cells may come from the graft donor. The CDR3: CASSYRALGEKLFF. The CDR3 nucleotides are TGTGCCAGCAGCTACCGGGCCTTGGGAGAAAAACTGTTTTTT.